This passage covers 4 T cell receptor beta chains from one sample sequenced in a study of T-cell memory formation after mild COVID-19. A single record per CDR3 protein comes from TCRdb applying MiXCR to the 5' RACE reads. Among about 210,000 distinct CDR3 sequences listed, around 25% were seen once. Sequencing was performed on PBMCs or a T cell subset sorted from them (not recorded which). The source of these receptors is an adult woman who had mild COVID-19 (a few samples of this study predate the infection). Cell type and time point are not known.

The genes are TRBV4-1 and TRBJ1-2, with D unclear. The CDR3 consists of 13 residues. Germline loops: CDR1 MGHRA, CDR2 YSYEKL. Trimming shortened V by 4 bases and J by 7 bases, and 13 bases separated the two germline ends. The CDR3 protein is CASSPPSNSGYTF. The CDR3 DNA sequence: TGCGCCAGCAGCCCGCCCTCGAATTCTGGCTACACCTTC.

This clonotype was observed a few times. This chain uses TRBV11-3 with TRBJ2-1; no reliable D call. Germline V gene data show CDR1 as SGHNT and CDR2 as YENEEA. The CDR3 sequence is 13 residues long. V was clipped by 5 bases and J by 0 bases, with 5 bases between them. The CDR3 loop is CASSHRSYNEQFF. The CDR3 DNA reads TGTGCCAGCAGCCACCGCTCCTACAATGAGCAGTTCTTC.

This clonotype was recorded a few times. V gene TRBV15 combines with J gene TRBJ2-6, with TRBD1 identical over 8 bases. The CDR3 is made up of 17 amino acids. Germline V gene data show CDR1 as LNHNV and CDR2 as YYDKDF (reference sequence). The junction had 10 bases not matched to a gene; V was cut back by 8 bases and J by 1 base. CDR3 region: CATSPGQAFSGANVLTF. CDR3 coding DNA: TGTGCCACCTCCCCGGGACAGGCTTTTTCTGGGGCCAACGTCCTGACTTTC.

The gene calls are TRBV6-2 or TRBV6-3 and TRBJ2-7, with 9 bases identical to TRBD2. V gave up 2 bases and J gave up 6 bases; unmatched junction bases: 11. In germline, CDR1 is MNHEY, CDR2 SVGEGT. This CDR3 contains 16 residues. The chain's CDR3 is CASSYRPAREGREQYF. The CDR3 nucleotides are TGTGCCAGCAGTTACAGGCCTGCGCGGGAGGGCCGCGAGCAGTACTTC.